The next 8 T cell receptor beta chains were all read from a single sample in a study of blood T cell repertoires in COVID-19. Data came from immunoSEQ multiplex PCR; TCRdb stores just in-frame clones and leaves some out. Altogether 220,000 or so clones are present, more than 70% being singletons, with the ten largest covering around 3.5%. Sequencing was done on a sample of peripheral blood. These receptors came from a woman of 80 years or more with acute or convalescent COVID-19.

This chain connects TRBV7-3 to TRBJ2-5; TRBD2 agrees at 11 bases. Germline-derived CDR1 and CDR2 are SGHTA and FQGTGA. After removal of 5 bases from V and 5 bases from J, the junction contained 7 bases not matched to a gene. The CDR3 extends over 15 amino acids. The CDR3 protein is CASSPASGGRETQYF. The DNA for the CDR3 is TGTGCCAGCAGCCCTGCTAGCGGGGGGCGGGAGACCCAGTACTTC.

With respect to this clone: The sample carries other DNA sequences with the same CDR3. The genes are TRBV30 and TRBJ1-2; weak D call: TRBD1 (6 bases). The V end lost 0 bases, the J end lost 4 bases, and 9 bases lay between the germline ends. The germline V gene has CDR1 GTSNPN and CDR2 SVGIG (reference sequence). The CDR3 extends over 13 amino acids. The DNA of the CDR3 is TGTGCCTGGAGTGTACAGGGCGGCTATGGCTACACCTTC. Translated: CAWSVQGGYGYTF. The full variable domain, with the rest looked up from reference TRBV30 and TRBJ1-2, is SQTIHQWPATLVQPVGSPLSLECTVEGTSNPNLYWYRQAAGRGLQLLFYSVGIGQISSEVPQNLSASRPQDRQFILSSKKLLLSDSGFYLCAWSVQGGYGYTFGSGTRLTVV.

This chain links TRBV29-1 with TRBJ1-4; possible D gene TRBD1, 6 bases. V lost 4 bases and J 7 bases, leaving 19 bases between the germline ends. Germline V gene data show CDR1 as SQVTM and CDR2 as ANQGSEA. The CDR3 is made up of 15 amino acids. Here the CDR3 reads CSVARVGGKGEKLFF. In DNA form, the CDR3 reads TGCAGCGTTGCCCGGGTTGGGGGCAAGGGTGAAAAACTGTTTTTT.

This clone was picked up one time. V and J are TRBV5-1 and TRBJ1-3; D possibly corresponds to TRBD1 (6 bases). CDR1 and CDR2 from the germline V gene are SGHRS and YFSETQ. The CDR3 spans 18 residues. Trimming took 2 bases from V and 0 from J, leaving 18 bases between them. DNA for the CDR3: TGCGCCAGCAGCTTTACAGGGACGGCCGAGACCTCTGGAAACACCATATATTTT. This translates into CASSFTGTAETSGNTIYF.

This rearrangement joins TRBV28 to TRBJ1-2; the match to TRBD1 covers 7 bases. The trim removed 3 bases at V and 8 bases at J, leaving 6 bases unmatched. Germline assignment: CDR1 MDHEN and CDR2 SYDVKM. The CDR3 length is 13 residues. CDR3 in DNA: TGTGCCAGCAGTTTTTCGGGACAGCTCGGCTACACCTTC. Protein product: CASSFSGQLGYTF.

V and J are TRBV5-1 and TRBJ1-1, with a tentative D call TRBD1 (6 bases). With 1 base removed from V and 1 base from J, the gap between germline ends came to 11 bases. The CDR3 has 15 amino acids. The germline V gene encodes CDR1 SGHRS and CDR2 YFSETQ. The DNA of the CDR3 is TGCGCCAGCAGCTTGACAGGGTACGGGAACACTGAAGCTTTCTTT. Translated: CASSLTGYGNTEAFF.

This chain joins TRBV5-1 and TRBJ2-3, with 7 bases lining up with TRBD1. In germline, CDR1 is SGHRS, CDR2 YFSETQ. The CDR3 spans 13 residues. Losses at the gene ends were 7 bases for V and 0 bases for J; bases not matched to a gene: 2. CDR3 protein: CASSGQSTDTQYF. CDR3 DNA: TGCGCCAGCTCGGGACAGAGCACAGATACGCAGTATTTT.

The chain couples TRBV7-2 to TRBJ2-5, with 8 bases that match TRBD2. This CDR3 has 13 amino acids. The germline CDR1 and CDR2 sequences are SGHTA and FQGNSA. Trimming cost V 5 bases and J 3 bases; bases outside gene matches: 2. This CDR3 reads CASSPGLEETQYF. The CDR3 coding sequence is TGTGCCAGCAGCCCGGGACTAGAAGAGACCCAGTACTTC.